One and the same sample provided the 19 T cell receptor beta chains below, sequenced in a study of blood T cell repertoires in COVID-19. TCRdb's copy holds only in-frame clones and misses some; the assay was immunoSEQ multiplex PCR. The sample has roughly 22,000 clones, around 90% seen once. Source material: peripheral blood. Every receptor here comes from a man aged 70-80 years with active COVID-19.

This sequence joins TRBV9 and TRBJ2-3, with 8 bases matching TRBD2. This CDR3 has 15 amino acids. Trimming took 2 bases from V and 7 from J; bases not matched to a gene: 9. Germline V lookup: CDR1 SGDLS, CDR2 YYNGEE. The CDR3 DNA sequence: TGTGCCAGCAGCGTGACTAGCGACCAGCCGAATACGCAGTATTTT. Encoded protein: CASSVTSDQPNTQYF.

This chain uses TRBV7-2 with TRBJ2-5; TRBD2 might be the D (6 bases). Trimming took 4 bases from V and 2 from J, leaving 14 bases between them. The germline V gene has CDR1 SGHTA and CDR2 FQGNSA. The CDR3 is made up of 15 amino acids. In DNA form, the CDR3 reads TGTGCCAGCAGCTCCACCCCTGGGGGGCAAGAGACCCAGTACTTC. This gives the protein CASSSTPGGQETQYF.

The chain combines TRBV28 with TRBJ2-5; D is possibly TRBD1 (5 bases). The length of the CDR3 is 13 residues. Trimming removed 4 bases from V and 3 bases from J, with 9 bases in between. Germline V gives CDR1 MDHEN, CDR2 SYDVKM. The CDR3 nucleotides are TGTGCCAGCAGTTGGCCAGGGAAAGAGACCCAGTACTTC. This codes for CASSWPGKETQYF.

The gene calls are TRBV5-6 and TRBJ1-2; no definite D call. The CDR3 is made up of 14 amino acids. V was trimmed by 0 bases and J by 4 bases, leaving 10 bases between them. Germline values: CDR1 SGHDT, CDR2 YYEEEE. The CDR3 DNA reads TGTGCCAGCAGCTTGGTCCAGGTCCTCTATGGCTACACCTTC. The encoded protein is CASSLVQVLYGYTF.

The chain has TRBV2 and TRBJ1-4; no clear D. V lost 1 base and J lost 5, with 11 bases in between. CDR1 SNHLY and CDR2 FYNNEI come from the germline V gene. The CDR3 contains 15 residues. The CDR3 region has the DNA TGTGCCAGCAGTGAAGGTCGCAGGCGAAATGAAAAACTGTTTTTT. Translation: CASSEGRRRNEKLFF. Full variable domain (rest looked up from reference TRBV2 and TRBJ1-4): EPEVTQTPSHQVTQMGQEVILRCVPISNHLYFYWYRQILGQKVEFLVSFYNNEISEKSEIFDDQFSVERPDGSNFTLKIRSTKLEDSAMYFCASSEGRRRNEKLFFGSGTQLSVL.

The chain joins TRBV9 to TRBJ1-4; 9 bases are a match to TRBD1. Germline CDR1 reads SGDLS; CDR2 reads YYNGEE. The CDR3 covers 15 residues. The V and J ends lost 4 bases and 8 bases, in that order; junction bases with no gene match: 9. The CDR3 region has the DNA TGTGCCAGCAGCCCTAGTGGGACAGGGCACGAAAAACTGTTTTTT. Translating gives CASSPSGTGHEKLFF. Complete variable domain (other parts from reference TRBV9 and TRBJ1-4): DSGVTQTPKHLITATGQRVTLRCSPRSGDLSVYWYQQSLDQGLQFLIQYYNGEERAKGNILERFSAQQFPDLHSELNLSSLELGDSALYFCASSPSGTGHEKLFFGSGTQLSVL.

The J gene is TRBJ2-7, the V gene TRBV28; D might be TRBD2 (6 bases). The CDR3 sequence is 15 residues long. The germline CDR1 and CDR2 sequences are MDHEN and SYDVKM. The V end was cut by 1 base, the J end by 5 bases, with 15 bases between. The CDR3 is CASSLFSAGRNEQYF. CDR3 DNA sequence: TGTGCCAGCAGTTTATTTAGCGCAGGGAGGAACGAGCAGTACTTC.

This clone appeared a single time. The CDR3 bases are TGTGCCAGCAGTTACTCCCGGACAGGGGAGACCCAGTACTTC. Translating gives CASSYSRTGETQYF. The chain combines TRBV6-5 with TRBJ2-5; 8 bases match TRBD1. Germline loops: CDR1 MNHEY, CDR2 SVGAGI. The CDR3 loop spans 14 amino acids. V lost 0 bases, J lost 5 bases, and 2 bases stayed unmatched.

V gene TRBV9 combines with J gene TRBJ2-2, with D perhaps matching TRBD2 (6 bases). Germline-derived CDR1 and CDR2 are SGDLS and YYNGEE. V gave up 0 bases and J gave up 1 base, with 13 bases separating them. CDR3 length equals 17 residues. The CDR3 loop reads CASSVAGVPRNTGELFF. The CDR3, as DNA: TGTGCCAGCAGCGTAGCGGGGGTTCCGAGGAACACCGGGGAGCTGTTTTTT.

V gene TRBV6-2 or TRBV6-3 combines with J gene TRBJ1-5; no reliable D call. CDR3 length equals 13 residues. The V end was cut by 2 bases, the J end by 7 bases, with 9 bases between. CDR1 MNHEY and CDR2 SVGEGT come from the germline V gene. This chain's CDR3 is CASSYQVVQPQHF. For the CDR3, the DNA is TGTGCCAGCAGTTACCAGGTCGTGCAGCCCCAGCATTTT.

Only one count was recorded for this clone. V usage is TRBV29-1 and J usage is TRBJ2-1, with TRBD2 matching over 7 bases. The CDR3 has 14 amino acids. V gave up 7 bases and J gave up 2 bases; unmatched junction bases: 8. Per germline, CDR1 SQVTM and CDR2 ANQGSEA. The CDR3 spells CSATPLAAYNEQFF. The CDR3 nucleotides read TGCAGCGCTACCCCCCTAGCGGCCTACAATGAGCAGTTCTTC.

The CDR3 here is CASSQGSGVKNIQYF. The CDR3 nucleotides are TGCGCCAGCAGCCAAGGATCCGGGGTCAAAAACATTCAGTACTTC. The rearrangement joins TRBV4-3 to TRBJ2-4; maybe TRBD2 (5 bases). V lost 1 base and J 3 bases, leaving 10 bases between the germline ends. This CDR3 is built from 15 residues. The V gene's germline CDR1 is LGHNA and CDR2 YSLEER.

This clone was counted a few times. This chain joins TRBV6-2 or TRBV6-3 and TRBJ2-1; D gene uncertain. V was trimmed by 0 bases and J by 5 bases, leaving 11 bases between them. This CDR3 is 15 amino acids long. CDR1 and CDR2 from the germline V gene are MNHEY and SVGEGT. CDR3 coding DNA: TGTGCCAGCAGTTACTCGAGAGGAAGAGACAATGAGCAGTTCTTC. The encoded protein is CASSYSRGRDNEQFF.

The rearrangement joins TRBV7-9 to TRBJ2-1, with 7 bases lining up with TRBD1. The CDR3 runs 11 residues. With V trimmed by 5 bases and J by 8 bases, 0 bases remained unmatched. Germline values: CDR1 SEHNR, CDR2 FQNEAQ (reference sequence). CDR3 residues: CASSTGDEQFF. The CDR3 DNA sequence: TGTGCCAGCAGCACAGGGGATGAGCAGTTCTTC.

The V and J genes are TRBV6-2 or TRBV6-3 and TRBJ2-3; possibly TRBD2 for D (6 bases). Trimming pared 3 bases from V and 4 bases from J, leaving 8 bases between. Germline V gene lookup returns CDR1 MNHEY and CDR2 SVGEGT. This CDR3 comprises 13 residues. CDR3 coding DNA: TGTGCCAGCAGTTATTGGGGGGCAGATACGCAGTATTTT. Encoded protein: CASSYWGADTQYF.

The chain has TRBV3-1 (or the pseudogene TRBV3-2) and TRBJ1-6; D unresolved. V lost 4 bases and J 7 bases, leaving 11 bases between the germline ends. In germline, CDR1 is LGHDT, CDR2 YNNKEL (reference sequence). The CDR3 is made up of 14 amino acids. The chain's CDR3 is CASSRQGSNSPLHF. CDR3 nucleotides: TGTGCCAGCAGCCGACAAGGTTCGAATTCACCCCTCCACTTT.

The count of this clone is one. V and J are TRBV18 and TRBJ2-7; 8 nucleotides line up with TRBD1. V gave up 4 bases and J gave up 4 bases; unmatched junction bases: 12. Germline values: CDR1 KGHSH, CDR2 LQKENI. The CDR3 sequence is 16 residues long. The CDR3 sequence is CASSLRPPGQAYEQYF. CDR3 DNA: TGTGCCAGCTCACTCCGTCCTCCGGGACAGGCATACGAGCAGTACTTC.

V and J are TRBV28 and TRBJ1-2, with TRBD1 identical over 8 bases. There are 15 residues in the CDR3. The junction had 6 bases not matched to a gene; V was cut back by 6 bases and J by 0 bases. Germline assignment: CDR1 MDHEN and CDR2 SYDVKM. CDR3 DNA sequence: TGTGCCAGCAGACCACGGACAGGGCCTAACTATGGCTACACCTTC. Its protein is CASRPRTGPNYGYTF.

The chain couples TRBV24-1 to TRBJ1-1, with D possibly matching TRBD1 (5 bases). This CDR3 has 20 residues. The V gene lost 4 bases and the J gene lost 4 bases, with 30 bases spanning the gap. Looked up from germline, CDR1 is KGHDR and CDR2 is SFDVKD. CDR3 protein: CATSDPRQLRAPTGSTEAFF. The CDR3 nucleotides are TGTGCCACCAGTGACCCCAGACAGCTCCGGGCCCCCACCGGCAGCACTGAAGCTTTCTTT.